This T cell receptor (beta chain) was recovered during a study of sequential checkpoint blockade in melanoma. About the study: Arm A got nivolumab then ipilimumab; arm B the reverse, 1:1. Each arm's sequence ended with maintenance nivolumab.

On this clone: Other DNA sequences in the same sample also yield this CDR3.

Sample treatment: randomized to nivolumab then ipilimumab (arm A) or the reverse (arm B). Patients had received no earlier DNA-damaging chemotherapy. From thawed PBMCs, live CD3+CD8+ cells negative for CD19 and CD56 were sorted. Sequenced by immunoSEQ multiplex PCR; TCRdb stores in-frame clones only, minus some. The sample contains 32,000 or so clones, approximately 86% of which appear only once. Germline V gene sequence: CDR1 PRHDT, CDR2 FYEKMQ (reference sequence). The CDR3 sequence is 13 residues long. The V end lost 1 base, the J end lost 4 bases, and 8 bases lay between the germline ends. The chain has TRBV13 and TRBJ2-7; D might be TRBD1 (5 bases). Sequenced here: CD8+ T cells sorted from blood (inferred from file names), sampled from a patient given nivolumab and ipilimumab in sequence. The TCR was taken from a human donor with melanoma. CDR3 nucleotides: TGTGCCAGCAGCTTAGACAGGTCTTACGAGCAGTACTTC. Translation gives CASSLDRSYEQYF. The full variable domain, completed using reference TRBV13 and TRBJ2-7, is AAGVIQSPRHLIKEKRETATLKCYPIPRHDTVYWYQQGPGQDPQFLISFYEKMQSDKGSIPDRFSAQQFSDYHSELNMSSLELGDSALYFCASSLDRSYEQYFGPGTRLTVT.